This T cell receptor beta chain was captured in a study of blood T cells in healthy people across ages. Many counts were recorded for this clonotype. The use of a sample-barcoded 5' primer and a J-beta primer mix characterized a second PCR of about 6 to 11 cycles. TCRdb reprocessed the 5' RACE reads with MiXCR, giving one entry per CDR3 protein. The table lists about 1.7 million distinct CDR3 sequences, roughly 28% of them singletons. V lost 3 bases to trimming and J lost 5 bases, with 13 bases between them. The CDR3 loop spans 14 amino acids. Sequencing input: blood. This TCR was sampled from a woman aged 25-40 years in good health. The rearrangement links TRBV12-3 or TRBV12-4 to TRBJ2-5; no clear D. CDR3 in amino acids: CASSFQGFRETQYF. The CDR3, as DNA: TGTGCCAGCAGTTTCCAAGGGTTCAGGGAGACCCAGTACTTC.